The 27 T cell receptor beta chains presented below share a single source sample, sequenced in a study of blood T cell repertoires in COVID-19. Clones were read by immunoSEQ multiplex PCR, and TCRdb kept only the in-frame ones, dropping some. The table lists some 44,000 clones, about 80% of them singletons. Sequencing used peripheral blood. The receptors were gathered from a woman aged 60-75 years with acute or convalescent COVID-19.

This clone was seen a handful of times. V and J are TRBV6-6 and TRBJ1-2; D possibly corresponds to TRBD1 (5 bases). Germline CDR1 and CDR2: MNHNY and SVGAGI (reference sequence). This CDR3 comprises 14 residues. Trimming cost V 6 bases and J 4 bases, with 15 bases left between them. This CDR3 reads CASRGNGGGYGYTF. CDR3 sequence (DNA): TGTGCCAGCAGAGGGAACGGGGGTGGCTATGGCTACACCTTC.

This chain connects TRBV6-5 to TRBJ1-1; TRBD1 matches 7 bases. The CDR3 has 15 residues. CDR1 and CDR2 from the germline V gene are MNHEY and SVGAGI. The trim removed 0 bases at V and 6 bases at J, leaving 7 bases unmatched. CDR3 DNA: TGTGCCAGCAGTTACTCGACTAGGGGGCGGCCTGAAGCTTTCTTT. It specifies CASSYSTRGRPEAFF.

This clone was seen once. The chain recombines TRBV9 with TRBJ2-7; 7 bases are shared with TRBD1. Germline trimming cut 4 bases from V and 6 bases from J; bases unmatched to any gene: 10. The CDR3 length is 14 residues. Looked up from germline, CDR1 is SGDLS and CDR2 is YYNGEE. CDR3 in amino acids: CASSPPDRLSEQYF. In nucleotides, the CDR3 is TGTGCCAGCAGCCCCCCGGACAGGCTTTCCGAGCAGTACTTC.

In this sample, this clone turned up a few times. The V and J genes are TRBV24-1 and TRBJ2-2; possibly TRBD2 for D (5 bases). The V gene's germline CDR1 is KGHDR and CDR2 SFDVKD. This CDR3 region has 12 residues. The V and J ends lost 5 bases and 7 bases respectively, with 7 bases between them. The CDR3 spells CATSGGSGELFF. The DNA for the CDR3 is TGTGCCACCAGTGGAGGGAGCGGGGAGCTGTTTTTT.

The chain combines TRBV3-1 (or the pseudogene TRBV3-2) with TRBJ1-4, with D tentatively TRBD1 (5 bases). Per germline, CDR1 LGHDT and CDR2 YNNKEL (reference sequence). CDR3 size: 16 residues. The germline V and J ends were trimmed by 4 bases and 2 bases, with 14 bases remaining between them. The CDR3 spells CASSPPNWGTNEKLFF. The CDR3 DNA is TGTGCCAGCAGCCCACCGAACTGGGGCACTAATGAAAAACTGTTTTTT.

The V gene is TRBV21-1, the J gene TRBJ2-1; the table names TRBD1, a call not compared with the DNA. TRBV21-1 is annotated as a pseudogene. The CDR3 totals 15 residues. The CDR3 is CASTRIRGRWNEQFF. Written as DNA, the CDR3 is TGTGCCAGCACCCGAATCAGGGGTAGGTGGAATGAGCAGTTCTTC.

This sequence joins TRBV7-2 and TRBJ2-6; D not certain. The CDR3 is made up of 16 amino acids. Per the germline V gene, CDR1 is SGHTA and CDR2 is FQGNSA. With 2 bases removed from V and 4 bases from J, the gap between germline ends came to 12 bases. This chain's CDR3 is CASSLLSVSGANVLTF. DNA of the CDR3: TGTGCCAGCAGCTTATTGTCGGTTTCAGGGGCCAACGTCCTGACTTTC.

The gene calls are TRBV27 and TRBJ1-5; D is ambiguous. The CDR3 has 16 residues. The V end was cut by 5 bases, the J end by 0 bases, with 14 bases between. Germline CDR1 MNHEY, CDR2 SMNVEV (reference sequence). The CDR3 bases are TGTGCCAGCAGTCCAAATGGGAGAGATAGCAATCAGCCCCAGCATTTT. Translating it yields CASSPNGRDSNQPQHF.

V and J are TRBV7-3 and TRBJ1-6, with D maybe TRBD1 (5 bases). CDR1 and CDR2 from the germline V gene are SGHTA and FQGTGA. This CDR3 contains 15 residues. Trimming cost V 2 bases and J 8 bases, with 13 bases left between them. DNA for the CDR3: TGTGCCAGCAGCTTATCGCCAGGGATTGATTCACCCCTCCACTTT. This codes for CASSLSPGIDSPLHF. Full variable domain (outside the CDR3, taken from reference TRBV7-3 and TRBJ1-6): GAGVSQTPSNKVTEKGKYVELRCDPISGHTALYWYRQSLGQGPEFLIYFQGTGAADDSGLPNDRFFAVRPEGSVSTLKIQRTERGDSAVYLCASSLSPGIDSPLHFGNGTRLTVT.

This clone has a handful of counts. The V call is TRBV27, the J call TRBJ1-6, with D maybe TRBD1 (5 bases). This CDR3 has 16 residues. CDR1 is MNHEY and CDR2 is SMNVEV in the germline V gene (reference sequence). V gave up 2 bases and J gave up 7 bases, with 15 bases separating them. The CDR3 loop is CASSLISRQPNSPLHF. CDR3 nucleotide sequence: TGTGCCAGCAGTTTAATTTCGAGACAGCCGAATTCACCCCTCCACTTT.

This clone is medium-sized in the sample. This chain's CDR3 is CATSRDYTVNEKLFF. The CDR3 region has the DNA TGTGCCACCAGCAGAGATTATACAGTTAATGAAAAACTGTTTTTT. V and J are TRBV15 and TRBJ1-4; D remains unclear. Per germline, CDR1 LNHNV and CDR2 YYDKDF (reference sequence). V lost 0 bases, J lost 4 bases, and 9 bases lay in between. The CDR3 sequence is 15 residues long.

The chain carries TRBV24-1 and TRBJ1-1; possibly TRBD1 for D (5 bases). CDR3 length equals 12 residues. Trimming took off 2 bases at V and 8 bases at J, with 8 bases between the two ends. Germline CDR1 is KGHDR and CDR2 is SFDVKD. CDR3 nucleotides: TGTGCCACCAGTGATTATACAGGAGAAGCTTTCTTT. Its protein product is CATSDYTGEAFF.

This chain joins TRBV6-1 and TRBJ2-3; a weak D match, TRBD2 (5 bases). V lost 2 bases, J lost 11 bases, and 14 bases lay in between. Looked up from germline, CDR1 is MNHNS and CDR2 is SASEGT. CDR3 length equals 13 residues. This CDR3 is CASSEQGLRGQYF. In nucleotides, the CDR3 is TGTGCCAGCAGTGAACAAGGACTTCGAGGGCAGTATTTT.

The genes are TRBV5-4 and TRBJ2-1; possibly TRBD1 for D (5 bases). There are 11 residues in the CDR3. CDR1 and CDR2 from the germline V gene are SGHNT and YYREEE (reference sequence). V gave up 2 bases and J gave up 10 bases, with 7 bases separating them. The CDR3 nucleotides read TGTGCCAGCAGCTTCACAGGAGAGCAGTTCTTC. Its protein product is CASSFTGEQFF. Using reference TRBV5-4 and TRBJ2-1 for the parts outside the CDR3, the full variable domain is ETGVTQSPTHLIKTRGQQVTLRCSSQSGHNTVSWYQQALGQGPQFIFQYYREEENGRGNFPPRFSGLQFPNYSSELNVNALELDDSALYLCASSFTGEQFFGPGTRLTVL.

J is TRBJ2-7 and V is TRBV24-1; D may be TRBD1 (6 bases). The V and J ends lost 2 bases and 4 bases respectively, with 14 bases between them. Germline V lookup: CDR1 KGHDR, CDR2 SFDVKD. The CDR3 loop spans 15 amino acids. As DNA, the CDR3 is TGTGCCACCAGTGATTCAGGGGCAGGGGCTTACGAGCAGTACTTC. It codes for CATSDSGAGAYEQYF.

The genes are TRBV6-6 and TRBJ1-1, with a tentative D call TRBD1 (5 bases). Per the germline V gene, CDR1 is MNHNY and CDR2 is SVGAGI (reference sequence). Trimming pared 2 bases from V and 0 bases from J, leaving 13 bases between. This CDR3 contains 16 residues. The CDR3 DNA follows: TGTGCCAGCAGTTACACGGTGACAGTCATGAACACTGAAGCTTTCTTT. Protein: CASSYTVTVMNTEAFF.

The chain is built from TRBV19 and TRBJ1-1, with 12 bases fitting TRBD1. The CDR3 sequence is 17 residues long. Germline-derived CDR1 and CDR2 are LNHDA and SQIVND (reference sequence). Losses at the gene ends were 1 base for V and 5 bases for J; bases not matched to a gene: 8. The CDR3: CASSIGGTGGAGTEAFF. The DNA of the CDR3 is TGTGCCAGTAGTATAGGGGGGACAGGGGGCGCCGGGACTGAAGCTTTCTTT.

This clone was found once. The rearrangement uses TRBV19 and TRBJ2-1; TRBD2 agrees at 7 bases. Trimming removed 0 bases from V and 6 bases from J; junction bases left unmatched: 8. This CDR3 region has 16 residues. Germline V lookup: CDR1 LNHDA, CDR2 SQIVND (reference sequence). The CDR3 DNA reads as TGTGCCAGTAGTATAGATACGGGGGGTCTTTTCAATGAGCAGTTCTTC. The encoded protein is CASSIDTGGLFNEQFF.

This rearrangement joins TRBV5-4 to TRBJ2-2; 8 nucleotides agree with TRBD2. The junction had 6 bases not matched to a gene; V was cut back by 4 bases and J by 1 base. CDR3 length equals 16 residues. Germline V CDR1 and CDR2: SGHNT, YYREEE (reference sequence). CDR3 sequence: CASSAPGGGNTGELFF. In nucleotides, the CDR3 is TGTGCCAGCAGCGCGCCCGGGGGGGGGAACACCGGGGAGCTGTTTTTT.

This clone was seen at least ten times. The V and J genes are TRBV27 and TRBJ2-2, with D perhaps matching TRBD2 (6 bases). The CDR3 has 15 residues. V was pared by 4 bases and J by 2 bases, with 11 bases between. Germline V gene sequence: CDR1 MNHEY, CDR2 SMNVEV (reference sequence). CDR3 nucleotides: TGTGCCAGCAGTTATGGGAGGACAAACACCGGGGAGCTGTTTTTT. This gives the protein CASSYGRTNTGELFF.

The V and J genes are TRBV7-2 and TRBJ1-2, with D maybe TRBD1 (6 bases). Germline-derived CDR1 and CDR2 are SGHTA and FQGNSA. CDR3 size: 15 residues. V lost 5 bases, J lost 0 bases, and 13 bases lay in between. The CDR3 loop is CASSPRDIANYGYTF. CDR3 in DNA: TGTGCCAGCAGCCCTCGGGACATTGCTAACTATGGCTACACCTTC.

The J gene is TRBJ1-6, the V gene TRBV6-2 or TRBV6-3, with 9 positions matching TRBD1. Germline V gene sequence: CDR1 MNHEY, CDR2 SVGEGT. The CDR3 is 15 amino acids. After removal of 6 bases from V and 9 bases from J, the junction contained 9 bases not matched to a gene. The CDR3 DNA reads TGTGCCAGCAGCAGCCCGGGACAGGGAGGTTCACCCCTCCACTTT. Its protein is CASSSPGQGGSPLHF.

This sequence joins TRBV7-9 and TRBJ2-6; D unresolved. This CDR3 contains 18 residues. V was pared by 1 base and J by 0 bases, with 13 bases between. In germline, CDR1 is SEHNR, CDR2 FQNEAQ (reference sequence). The CDR3, as DNA: TGTGCCAGCAGCTTAGGTCTGTCCCTTAGCTCTGGGGCCAACGTCCTGACTTTC. Amino acids: CASSLGLSLSSGANVLTF.

The chain employs TRBV12-5 and TRBJ2-7, with 7 nucleotides matching TRBD1. V gave up 9 bases and J gave up 2 bases; unmatched junction bases: 10. Germline V lookup: CDR1 LGHNT, CDR2 FRNRAP. This CDR3 is 14 amino acids long. This chain's CDR3 is CASSGTAEAYEQYF. CDR3 DNA sequence: TGTGCTAGCTCGGGGACAGCGGAAGCCTACGAGCAGTACTTC.

The chain carries TRBV28 and TRBJ2-7, with a weak D call TRBD1 (6 bases). This CDR3 spans 12 amino acids. Trimming stripped 10 bases from V and 3 bases from J, with 13 bases between. CDR1 is MDHEN and CDR2 is SYDVKM in the germline V gene. CDR3 sequence reads: CAINRQDYEQYF. The CDR3 region has the DNA TGTGCCATTAATCGACAGGACTACGAGCAGTACTTC. The full variable domain, in which reference TRBV28 and TRBJ2-7 provide the parts outside the CDR3, is DVKVTQSSRYLVKRTGEKVFLECVQDMDHENMFWYRQDPGLGLRLIYFSYDVKMKEKGDIPEGYSVSREKKERFSLILESASTNQTSMYLCAINRQDYEQYFGPGTRLTVT.

The chain uses TRBV7-3 and TRBJ2-3; TRBD2 might be the D (6 bases). V was clipped by 5 bases and J by 4 bases, with 10 bases between them. The CDR3 contains 13 residues. The germline V gene encodes CDR1 SGHTA and CDR2 FQGTGA. The CDR3 loop is CASSSAGPDTQYF. In DNA, the CDR3 is TGTGCCAGCAGCAGCGCGGGACCAGATACGCAGTATTTT.

This sequence joins TRBV4-1 and TRBJ1-1, with D tentatively TRBD1 (5 bases). Per the germline V gene, CDR1 is MGHRA and CDR2 is YSYEKL. The V end lost 4 bases, the J end lost 10 bases, and 16 bases lay between the germline ends. This CDR3 contains 13 residues. CDR3 nucleotide sequence: TGCGCCAGCAGCCCAGCGACAGATTTAAGAGCTTTCTTT. Translating it yields CASSPATDLRAFF.